These T cell receptor beta chains were read from a single sample in a study of monozygotic twins with inflammatory bowel disease. TCRdb re-called the 5' RACE reads, yielding one record per CDR3 amino acid sequence without DNA. This sample's table has around 450,000 distinct CDR3 sequences. The sequenced material came from blood. The source of these receptors is a human donor with ulcerative colitis or Crohn's disease, or a healthy co-twin of an affected twin (not recorded which). Both conserved end residues are part of each CDR3.

j_call | v_call | cdr3_aa
TRBJ2-1 | TRBV20-1 | CSARDQGGRAPYNEQFF
TRBJ1-1 | TRBV14 | CASSQVRAMNTEAFF
TRBJ1-1 | TRBV20-1 | CSARTGGTEAFF
TRBJ2-3 | TRBV7-2 | CASSLVSNPTATDTQYF
TRBJ1-1 | TRBV10-3 | CAITPLRDTEAFF
TRBJ1-1 | TRBV24-1 | CATRLGRDTEAFF
TRBJ2-2 | TRBV5-1 | CASSVDSNTGELFF
TRBJ2-1 | TRBV7-3 | CASSLTGGKQNEQFF
TRBJ2-3 | TRBV11-2 | CASSLGLGAGLITDTQYF
TRBJ1-1 | TRBV12-5 | CASGLLSVGGTEAFF
TRBJ2-1 | TRBV2 | CASSASSGTSGRDEQFF
TRBJ2-3 | TRBV4-1 | CASSHLSGGLDTQYF
TRBJ1-3 | TRBV4-3 | CASSQDEAATDGNTIYF
TRBJ2-3 | TRBV7-2 | CASSLMFSGRDTQYF
TRBJ2-6 | TRBV18 | CASSPPGQYHSGANVLTF
TRBJ2-3 | TRBV5-1 | CASISWGATDTQYF
TRBJ2-7 | TRBV6-5 | CASSYSRGYEQYF
TRBJ2-7 | TRBV10-3 | CAISGQEGQDLSYEQYF
TRBJ2-4 | TRBV2 | CASSGRGAKNIQYF
TRBJ1-1 | TRBV4-3 | CASSQAGITEAFF
TRBJ2-2 | TRBV7-9 | CASSLFWGPSNTGELFF